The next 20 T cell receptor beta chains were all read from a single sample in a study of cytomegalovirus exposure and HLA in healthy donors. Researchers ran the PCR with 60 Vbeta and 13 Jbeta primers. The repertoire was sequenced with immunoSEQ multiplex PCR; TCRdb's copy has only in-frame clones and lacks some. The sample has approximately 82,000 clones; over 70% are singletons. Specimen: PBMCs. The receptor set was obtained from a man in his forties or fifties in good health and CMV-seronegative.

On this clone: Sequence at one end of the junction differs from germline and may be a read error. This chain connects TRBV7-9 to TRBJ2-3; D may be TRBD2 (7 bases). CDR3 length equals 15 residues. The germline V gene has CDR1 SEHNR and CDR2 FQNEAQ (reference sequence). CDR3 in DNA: TGTTCCAGCAGCTTAGGGGGAGGGGTAAGAGATACGCAGTATTTT. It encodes CSSSLGGGVRDTQYF.

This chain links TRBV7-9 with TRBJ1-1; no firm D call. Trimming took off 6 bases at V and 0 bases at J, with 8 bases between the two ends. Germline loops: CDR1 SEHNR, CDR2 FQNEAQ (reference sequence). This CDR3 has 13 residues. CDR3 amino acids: CASSSLVNTEAFF. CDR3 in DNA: TGTGCCAGCAGTAGTCTGGTGAACACTGAAGCTTTCTTT.

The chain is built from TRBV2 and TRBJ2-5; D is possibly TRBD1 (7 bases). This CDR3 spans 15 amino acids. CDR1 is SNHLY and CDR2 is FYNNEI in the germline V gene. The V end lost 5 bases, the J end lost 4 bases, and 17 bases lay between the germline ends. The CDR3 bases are TGTGCCAGCAGTATGGCAGGGGGAGGTCGAGAGACCCAGTACTTC. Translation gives CASSMAGGGRETQYF. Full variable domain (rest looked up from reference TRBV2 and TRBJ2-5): EPEVTQTPSHQVTQMGQEVILRCVPISNHLYFYWYRQILGQKVEFLVSFYNNEISEKSEIFDDQFSVERPDGSNFTLKIRSTKLEDSAMYFCASSMAGGGRETQYFGPGTRLLVL.

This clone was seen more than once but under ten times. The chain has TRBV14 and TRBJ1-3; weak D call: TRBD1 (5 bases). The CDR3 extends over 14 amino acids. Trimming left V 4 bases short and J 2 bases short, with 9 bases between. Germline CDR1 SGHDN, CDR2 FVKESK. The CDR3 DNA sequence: TGTGCCAGCAGCCCCCTGGGGCCTGGAAACACCATATATTTT. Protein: CASSPLGPGNTIYF.

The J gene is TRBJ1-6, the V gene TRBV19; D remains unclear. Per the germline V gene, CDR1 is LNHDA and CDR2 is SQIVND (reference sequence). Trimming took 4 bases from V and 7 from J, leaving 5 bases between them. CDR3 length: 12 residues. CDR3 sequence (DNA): TGTGCCAGTAGTAAGCCCAATTCACCCCTCCACTTT. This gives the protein CASSKPNSPLHF.

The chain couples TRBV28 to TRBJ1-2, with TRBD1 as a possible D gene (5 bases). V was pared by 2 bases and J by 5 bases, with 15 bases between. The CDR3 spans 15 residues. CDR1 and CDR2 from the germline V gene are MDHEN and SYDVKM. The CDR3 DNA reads TGTGCCAGCAGTTTAACTTCACTCAAGGGGTATGGCTACACCTTC. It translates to CASSLTSLKGYGYTF.

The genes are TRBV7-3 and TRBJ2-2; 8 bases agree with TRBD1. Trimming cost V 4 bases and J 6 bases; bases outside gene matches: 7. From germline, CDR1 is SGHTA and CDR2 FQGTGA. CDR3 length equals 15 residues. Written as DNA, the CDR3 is TGTGCCAGCAGCTCCGACAGGGGTAGGGCCGGGGAGCTGTTTTTT. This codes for CASSSDRGRAGELFF.

For the CDR3, the DNA is TGTGCCAGCAGCGTAGGGACAGTCGCCCTCACAGATACGCAGTATTTT. Its protein is CASSVGTVALTDTQYF. The chain employs TRBV9 and TRBJ2-3, with a possible D match to TRBD1 (6 bases). V was cut by 0 bases and J by 2 bases, with 13 bases left in between. The CDR3 runs 16 residues. The germline CDR1 and CDR2 sequences are SGDLS and YYNGEE.

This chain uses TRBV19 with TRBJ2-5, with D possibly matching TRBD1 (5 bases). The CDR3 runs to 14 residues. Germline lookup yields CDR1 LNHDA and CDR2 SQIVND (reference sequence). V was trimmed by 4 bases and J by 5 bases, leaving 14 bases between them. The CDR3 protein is CASSTGSGWETQYF. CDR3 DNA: TGTGCCAGTAGTACCGGGTCAGGGTGGGAGACCCAGTACTTC.

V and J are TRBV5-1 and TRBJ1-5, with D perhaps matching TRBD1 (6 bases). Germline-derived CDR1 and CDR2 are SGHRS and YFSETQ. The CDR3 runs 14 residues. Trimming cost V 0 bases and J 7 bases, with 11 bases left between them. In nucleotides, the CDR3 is TGCGCCAGCAGCTTGGGTGGGGGCAGCCAGCCCCAGCATTTT. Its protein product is CASSLGGGSQPQHF.

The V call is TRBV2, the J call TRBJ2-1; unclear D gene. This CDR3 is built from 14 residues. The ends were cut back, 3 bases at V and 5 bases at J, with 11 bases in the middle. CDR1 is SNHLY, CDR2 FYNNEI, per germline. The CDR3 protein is CASSDGLSDNEQFF. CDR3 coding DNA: TGTGCCAGCAGTGATGGGCTATCCGACAATGAGCAGTTCTTC.

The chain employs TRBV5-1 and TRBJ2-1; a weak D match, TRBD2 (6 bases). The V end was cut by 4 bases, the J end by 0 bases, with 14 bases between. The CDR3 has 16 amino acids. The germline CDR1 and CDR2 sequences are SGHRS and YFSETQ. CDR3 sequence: CASSPAPGGSYNEQFF. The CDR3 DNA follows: TGCGCCAGCAGCCCCGCTCCCGGGGGCTCCTACAATGAGCAGTTCTTC.

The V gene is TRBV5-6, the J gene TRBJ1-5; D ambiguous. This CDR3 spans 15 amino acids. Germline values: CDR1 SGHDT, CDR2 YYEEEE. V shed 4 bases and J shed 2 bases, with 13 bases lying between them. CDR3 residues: CASSARTEGNQPQHF. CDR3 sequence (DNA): TGTGCCAGCAGCGCTCGGACTGAGGGCAATCAGCCCCAGCATTTT.

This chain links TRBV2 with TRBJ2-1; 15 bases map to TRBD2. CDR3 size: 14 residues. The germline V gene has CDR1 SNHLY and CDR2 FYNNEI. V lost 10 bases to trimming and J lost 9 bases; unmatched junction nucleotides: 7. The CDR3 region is CATNLGLAGGEQFF. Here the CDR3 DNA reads TGTGCCACCAATTTGGGACTAGCGGGGGGTGAGCAGTTCTTC.

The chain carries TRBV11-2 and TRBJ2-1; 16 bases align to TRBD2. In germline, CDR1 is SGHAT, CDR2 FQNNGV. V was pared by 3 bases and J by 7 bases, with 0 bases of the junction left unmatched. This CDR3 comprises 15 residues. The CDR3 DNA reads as TGTGCCAGCAGCTTGGGACTAGCGGGAGGGAATGAGCAGTTCTTC. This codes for CASSLGLAGGNEQFF.

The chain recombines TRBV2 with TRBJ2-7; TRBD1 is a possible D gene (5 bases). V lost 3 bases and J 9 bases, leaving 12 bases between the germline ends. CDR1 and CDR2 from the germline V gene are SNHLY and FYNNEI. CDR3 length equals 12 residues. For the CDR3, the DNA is TGTGCCAGCAGTGATGACAGCTTTGGGCAGTACTTC. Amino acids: CASSDDSFGQYF.

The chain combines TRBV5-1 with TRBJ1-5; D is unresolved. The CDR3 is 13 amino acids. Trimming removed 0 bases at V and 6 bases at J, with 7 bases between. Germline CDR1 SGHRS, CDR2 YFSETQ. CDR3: CASSLEPGQPQHF. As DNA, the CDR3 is TGCGCCAGCAGCTTGGAACCAGGTCAGCCCCAGCATTTT.

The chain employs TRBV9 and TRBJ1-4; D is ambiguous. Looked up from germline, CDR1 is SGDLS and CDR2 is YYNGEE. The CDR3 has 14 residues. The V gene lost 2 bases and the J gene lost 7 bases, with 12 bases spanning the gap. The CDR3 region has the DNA TGTGCCAGCAGCGTGACCGGAACGGGTGAAAAACTGTTTTTT. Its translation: CASSVTGTGEKLFF.

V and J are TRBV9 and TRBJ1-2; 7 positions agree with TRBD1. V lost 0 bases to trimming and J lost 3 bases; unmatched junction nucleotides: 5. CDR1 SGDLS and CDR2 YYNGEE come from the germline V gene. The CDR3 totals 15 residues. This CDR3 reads CASSVATGTDYGYTF. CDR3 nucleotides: TGTGCCAGCAGCGTAGCTACAGGGACAGACTATGGCTACACCTTC.

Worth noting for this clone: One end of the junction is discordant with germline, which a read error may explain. The CDR3 region is CASSIQENSQYF. The CDR3, as DNA: TGTGCCAGTAGTATTCAGGAAAACAGTCAGTACTTC. This chain connects TRBV19 to TRBJ2-4, with D unresolved. The CDR3 totals 12 residues. Looked up from germline, CDR1 is LNHDA and CDR2 is SQIVND (reference sequence). Complete variable domain (other parts from reference TRBV19 and TRBJ2-4): DGGITQSPKYLFRKEGQNVTLSCEQNLNHDAMYWYRQDPGQGLRLIYYSQIVNDFQKGDIAEGYSVSREKKESFPLTVTSAQKNPTAFYLCASSIQENSQYFGAGTRLSVL.